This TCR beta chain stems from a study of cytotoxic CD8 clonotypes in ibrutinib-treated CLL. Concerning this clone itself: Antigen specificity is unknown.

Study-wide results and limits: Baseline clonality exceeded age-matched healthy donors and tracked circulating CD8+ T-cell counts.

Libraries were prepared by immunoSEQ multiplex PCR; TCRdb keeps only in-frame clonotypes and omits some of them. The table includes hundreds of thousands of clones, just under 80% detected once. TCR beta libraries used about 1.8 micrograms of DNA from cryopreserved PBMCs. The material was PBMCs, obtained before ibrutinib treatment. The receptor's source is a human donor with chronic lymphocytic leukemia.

The CDR3 sequence: CATSSGTGDYNEQFF. In nucleotides, the CDR3 is TGTGCCACCAGCAGCGGGACAGGGGACTACAATGAGCAGTTCTTC. This sequence joins TRBV15 and TRBJ2-1; 10 positions match TRBD1. The CDR3 extends over 15 amino acids. Germline V lookup: CDR1 LNHNV, CDR2 YYDKDF (reference sequence). J gave up 3 bases and V 3 bases, and 2 bases lay outside the gene matches.